This T cell receptor (beta chain) stems from a study of blood T cell repertoires in COVID-19. Whole-study context: Donors in the United States, Italy and Spain gave samples during acute or convalescent COVID-19. Sample material is recorded as cDNA or gDNA derived from T cells, B-cell-depleted T cells, or PBMCs.

Using immunoSEQ multiplex PCR, the repertoire was profiled, and TCRdb retains in-frame clones only, with some absent. Counted here are about 290,000 clones, roughly 90% occurring once; the ten biggest clones make up roughly 10%. Germline values: CDR1 LNHDA, CDR2 SQIVND (reference sequence). The CDR3 extends over 12 amino acids. Trimming stripped 6 bases from V and 4 bases from J, with 9 bases between. In the case of this clone: The sample contains more than one DNA sequence encoding this CDR3.

This chain connects TRBV19 to TRBJ1-2, with D possibly matching TRBD1 (5 bases). This clonotype originated in a woman in her thirties with COVID-19, enrolled during active disease. Sequencing input: peripheral blood. The CDR3 loop is CASSRGGYGYTF. CDR3 in DNA: TGTGCCAGTAGCCGGGGGGGCTATGGCTACACCTTC.